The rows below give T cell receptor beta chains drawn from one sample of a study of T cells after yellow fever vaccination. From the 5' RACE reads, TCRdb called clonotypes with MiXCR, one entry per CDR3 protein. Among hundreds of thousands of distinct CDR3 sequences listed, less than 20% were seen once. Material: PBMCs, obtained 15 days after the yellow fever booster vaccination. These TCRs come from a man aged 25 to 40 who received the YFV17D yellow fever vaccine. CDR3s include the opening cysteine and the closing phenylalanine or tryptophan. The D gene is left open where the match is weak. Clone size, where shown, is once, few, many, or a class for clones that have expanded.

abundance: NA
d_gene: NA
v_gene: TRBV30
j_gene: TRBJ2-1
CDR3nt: TGTGCCTGGACGTACCCAGGGAATGTTGACCTCAACAATGAGCAGTTCTTC
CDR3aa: CAWTYPGNVDLNNEQFF

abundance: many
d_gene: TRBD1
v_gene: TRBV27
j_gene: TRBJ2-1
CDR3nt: TGTGCCAGCAGTTCAACACACATTTCGGGACAGGGGCTTGAGCAGTTCTTC
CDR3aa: CASSSTHISGQGLEQFF

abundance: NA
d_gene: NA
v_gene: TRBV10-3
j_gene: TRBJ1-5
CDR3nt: TGTGCCATCACTAGCAATCAGCCCCAGCATTTT
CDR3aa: CAITSNQPQHF

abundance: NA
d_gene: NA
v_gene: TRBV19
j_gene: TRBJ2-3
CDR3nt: TGTGCCAGTAGTATAGAAGTCCTGCCCGGAGTGACGCAGTATTTT
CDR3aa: CASSIEVLPGVTQYF

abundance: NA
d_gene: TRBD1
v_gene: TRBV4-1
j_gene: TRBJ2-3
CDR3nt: TGCGCCAGCAGCCAGCGAGGACAGGTCACAGATACGCAGTATTTT
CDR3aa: CASSQRGQVTDTQYF

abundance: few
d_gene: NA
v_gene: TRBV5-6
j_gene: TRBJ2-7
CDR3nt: TGTGCCAGTCACCCGGGGGTAGAGCCCTACGAGCAGTACTTC
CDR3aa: CASHPGVEPYEQYF

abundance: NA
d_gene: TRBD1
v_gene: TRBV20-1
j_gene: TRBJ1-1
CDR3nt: TGCAGTGCTAGAGACCCAGGACAGGGGGAATGGACTGAAGCTTTCTTT
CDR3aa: CSARDPGQGEWTEAFF

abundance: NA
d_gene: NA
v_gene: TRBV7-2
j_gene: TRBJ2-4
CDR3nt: TGTGCCAGCAGCTTAAGTCCTTCTCTGGACATTCAGTACTTC
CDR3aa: CASSLSPSLDIQYF

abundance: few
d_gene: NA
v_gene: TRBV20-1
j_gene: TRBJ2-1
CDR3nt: TGCAGTGCTAGTGGGTGGGAGCTAGGAAAAAATGAGCAGTTCTTC
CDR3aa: CSASGWELGKNEQFF

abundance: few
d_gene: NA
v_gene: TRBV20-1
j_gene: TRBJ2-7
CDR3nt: TGCAGCCGGGATCCCTCCACCTCCAATCATCCTAAGCAGTACTTC
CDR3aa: CSRDPSTSNHPKQYF

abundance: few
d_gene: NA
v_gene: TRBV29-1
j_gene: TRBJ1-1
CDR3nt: TGCAGCGTTGAAGGAGGAAGGCACACTGAAGCTTTCTTT
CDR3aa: CSVEGGRHTEAFF

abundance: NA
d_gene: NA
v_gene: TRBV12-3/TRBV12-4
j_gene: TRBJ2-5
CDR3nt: TGTGCCAGCACCCCGGAGGGGCCAGAGACCCAGTACTTC
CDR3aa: CASTPEGPETQYF

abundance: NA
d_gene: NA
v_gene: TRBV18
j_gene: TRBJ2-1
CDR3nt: TGTGCCAGCTCACGTAACAATCCCTTTTTAGGGGATTCACGGGAGAGATCCAATGAGCAGTTCTTC
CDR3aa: CASSRNNPFLGDSRERSNEQFF

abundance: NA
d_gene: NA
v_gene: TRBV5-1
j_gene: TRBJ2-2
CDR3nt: TGCGCCAGCAGCTCAACGGGGCACCCGAACACCGGGGAGCTGTTTTTT
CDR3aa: CASSSTGHPNTGELFF

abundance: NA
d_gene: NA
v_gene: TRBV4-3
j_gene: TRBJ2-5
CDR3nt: TGCGCCAGCAGCCCCGGGGGAGCGTGGTTGTACCAAGAGACCCAGTACTTC
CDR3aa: CASSPGGAWLYQETQYF

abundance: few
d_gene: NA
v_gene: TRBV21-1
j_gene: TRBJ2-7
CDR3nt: TGTGCCAGCAGCCTATGGTGCTCCGGGACCCCCTACGAGCAGTACTTC
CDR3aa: CASSLWCSGTPYEQYF

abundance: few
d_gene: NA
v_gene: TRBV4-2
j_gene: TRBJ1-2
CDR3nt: TGTGCCAGCAGCCAAGTAGGAGCGACGGTAGTTGGCTACACCTTC
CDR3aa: CASSQVGATVVGYTF

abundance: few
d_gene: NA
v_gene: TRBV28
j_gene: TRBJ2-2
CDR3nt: TGTGCCAGCAGTTTAATTGGTTCCGGGGAGCTGTTTTTT
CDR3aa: CASSLIGSGELFF

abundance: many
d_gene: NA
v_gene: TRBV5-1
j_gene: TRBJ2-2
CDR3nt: TGCGCCAGCAGCTCAGACCGAGGGGGCACCGGGGAGCTGTTTTTT
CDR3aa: CASSSDRGGTGELFF

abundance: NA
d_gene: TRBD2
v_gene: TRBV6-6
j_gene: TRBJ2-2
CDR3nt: TGTGCCGGGGGGGAGAACACCGGGGAGCTGTTTTTT
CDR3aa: CAGGENTGELFF

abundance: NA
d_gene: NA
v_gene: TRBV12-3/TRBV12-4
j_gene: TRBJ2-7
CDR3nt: TGTGCCAGCAGTTTATCCCTTTACGAGCAGTACTTC
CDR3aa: CASSLSLYEQYF

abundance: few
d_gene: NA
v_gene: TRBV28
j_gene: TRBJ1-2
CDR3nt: TGTGCCAGCAGTATACAGAGGGAGTTCGGCTACACCTTC
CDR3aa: CASSIQREFGYTF

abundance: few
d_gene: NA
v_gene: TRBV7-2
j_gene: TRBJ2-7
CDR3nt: TGTTCCCAGTTGGGGTACGCCTACGAGCAGTACTTC
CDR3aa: CSQLGYAYEQYF

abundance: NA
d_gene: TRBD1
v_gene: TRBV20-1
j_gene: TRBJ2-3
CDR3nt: TGCAGTGCTAGAGGCCCCCTTGACAGGGGGAGCACAGATACGCAGTATTTT
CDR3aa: CSARGPLDRGSTDTQYF

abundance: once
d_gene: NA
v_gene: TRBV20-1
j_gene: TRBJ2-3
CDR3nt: TGCAGTGCTAGAGATATGGCGAGGGAGTGGGGAGGTACGCAGTATTTT
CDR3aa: CSARDMAREWGGTQYF

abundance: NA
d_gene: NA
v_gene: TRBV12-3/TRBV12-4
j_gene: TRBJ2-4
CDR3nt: NA
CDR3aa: CASSTSLELALAKNIQYF

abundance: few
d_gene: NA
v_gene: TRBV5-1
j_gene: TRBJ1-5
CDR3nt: TGCGCCAGCAGCTTGGGAGGGACTGACAATCAGCCCCAGCATTTT
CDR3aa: CASSLGGTDNQPQHF

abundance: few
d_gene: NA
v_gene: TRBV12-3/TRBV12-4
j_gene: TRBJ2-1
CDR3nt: TGTGCCAGCAGTCCCAGACTAGGACCGCCCAATGAGCAGTTCTTC
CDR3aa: CASSPRLGPPNEQFF

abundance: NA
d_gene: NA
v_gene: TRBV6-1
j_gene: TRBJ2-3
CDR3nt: TGTGCCAGCAGGACAGTCGAGGGGTATACGCAGTATTTT
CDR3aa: CASRTVEGYTQYF

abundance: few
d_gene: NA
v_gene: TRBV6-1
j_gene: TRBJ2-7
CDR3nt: TGTGCCAGCCACAGGGCAGGGTTCTACGAGCAGTACTTC
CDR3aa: CASHRAGFYEQYF

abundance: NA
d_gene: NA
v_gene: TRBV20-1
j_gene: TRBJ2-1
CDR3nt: TGCAGTGCTAGAAGATCTTACGGACTTTGGAATGAGCAGTTCTTC
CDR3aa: CSARRSYGLWNEQFF

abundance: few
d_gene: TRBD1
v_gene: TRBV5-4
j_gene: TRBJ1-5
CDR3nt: TGTGCCAGCAGCTACGGACAGGGTCGGGATCAGCCCCAGCATTTT
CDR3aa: CASSYGQGRDQPQHF

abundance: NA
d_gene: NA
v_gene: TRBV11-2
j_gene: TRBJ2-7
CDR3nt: TGTGCCAGCGGTGGAAGAAAGCCTATCGAGCAGTACTTC
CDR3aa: CASGGRKPIEQYF

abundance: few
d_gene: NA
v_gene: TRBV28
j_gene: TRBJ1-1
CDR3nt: TGTGCCAGCAGTTTCAGGCGCACCACTGAAGCTTTCTTT
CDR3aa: CASSFRRTTEAFF

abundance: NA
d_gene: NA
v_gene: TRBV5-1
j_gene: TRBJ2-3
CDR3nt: TGCGCCAGCAGCCCCCACGGGACGGAAGAGCCAGATACGCAGTATTTT
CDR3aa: CASSPHGTEEPDTQYF

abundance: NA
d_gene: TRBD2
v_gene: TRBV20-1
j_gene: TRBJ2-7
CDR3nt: TGCAGTGCTGTCGGGACTAGCGGTACCTACGAGCAGTACTTC
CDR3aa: CSAVGTSGTYEQYF

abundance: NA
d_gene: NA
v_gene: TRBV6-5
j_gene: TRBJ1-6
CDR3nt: TGTGCCAGCAGTTACTCGTTACAGCGTTCACCCCTCCACTTT
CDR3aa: CASSYSLQRSPLHF

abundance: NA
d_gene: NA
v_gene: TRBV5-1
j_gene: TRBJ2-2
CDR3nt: TGCGCCAGCAGCCCCCGGGACAACGGGTTCGGGGAGCTGTTTTTT
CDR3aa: CASSPRDNGFGELFF

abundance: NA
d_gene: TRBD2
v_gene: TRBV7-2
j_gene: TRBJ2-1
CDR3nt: TGTGCCAGCAGCTGGGAGGGCCGCAGTTCCGCACAGTTCTTC
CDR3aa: CASSWEGRSSAQFF

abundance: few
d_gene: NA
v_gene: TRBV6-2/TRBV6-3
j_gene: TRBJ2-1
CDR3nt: TGTGCCAGCAGTTACGGGGGAAAGGTCAATGAGCAGTTCTTC
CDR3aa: CASSYGGKVNEQFF

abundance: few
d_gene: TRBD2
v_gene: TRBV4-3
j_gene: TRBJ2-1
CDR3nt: TGCGCCAGCAGCCAAGATGGTGGGACTAGCGGGAATGAGCAGTTCTTC
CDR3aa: CASSQDGGTSGNEQFF

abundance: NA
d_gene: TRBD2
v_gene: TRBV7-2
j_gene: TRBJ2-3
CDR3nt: TGTGCCAGCAGCCAAACTAGCGGGGGGGCAGATACGCAGTATTTT
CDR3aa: CASSQTSGGADTQYF

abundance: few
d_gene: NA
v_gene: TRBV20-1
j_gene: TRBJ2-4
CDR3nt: TGCAGTGCAGAAGACATTGGAAACATTCAGTACTTC
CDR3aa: CSAEDIGNIQYF

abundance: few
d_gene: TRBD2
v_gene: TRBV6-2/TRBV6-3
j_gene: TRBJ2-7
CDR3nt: TGTGCCAGCAGAACCGGACTAGCGGGTTACGAGCAGTACTTC
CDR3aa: CASRTGLAGYEQYF

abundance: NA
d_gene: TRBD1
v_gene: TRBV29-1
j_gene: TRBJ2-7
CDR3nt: TGCAGCGTTGAAGATCGAGGACAGGGGTACGAGCAGTACTTC
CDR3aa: CSVEDRGQGYEQYF

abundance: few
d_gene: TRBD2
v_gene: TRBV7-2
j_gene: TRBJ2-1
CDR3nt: TGTGCCAGCAGCTTGGGACTAAGATCGACCAGTGAGCAGTTCTTC
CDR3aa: CASSLGLRSTSEQFF

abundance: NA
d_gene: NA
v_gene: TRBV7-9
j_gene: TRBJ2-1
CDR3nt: TGTGCCAGCAATCCAAGCTCCTACAATGAGCAGTTCTTC
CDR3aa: CASNPSSYNEQFF

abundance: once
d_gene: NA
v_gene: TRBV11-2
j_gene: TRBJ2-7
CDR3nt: TGTGCCAGCAAACCCCTGGAAAGGGCCTACGAGCAGTACTTC
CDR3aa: CASKPLERAYEQYF

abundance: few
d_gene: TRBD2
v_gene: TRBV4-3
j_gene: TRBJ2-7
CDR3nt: TGCGCCAGCAGCCAAGATACCGGGGGGGGGACCTACGAGCAGTACTTC
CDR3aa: CASSQDTGGGTYEQYF

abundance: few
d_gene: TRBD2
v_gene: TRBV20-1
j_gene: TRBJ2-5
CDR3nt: TGCAGTGCGCCGACTAGCGGGGATGAGACCCAGTACTTC
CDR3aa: CSAPTSGDETQYF

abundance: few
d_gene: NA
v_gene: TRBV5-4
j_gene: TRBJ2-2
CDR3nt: TGTGCCAGCAGGGTTACAGGGTATGACACCGGGGAGCTGTTTTTT
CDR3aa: CASRVTGYDTGELFF

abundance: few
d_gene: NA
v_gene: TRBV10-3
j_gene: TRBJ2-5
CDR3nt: TGTGCCATCAGTGAGGACGAAGAGACCCAGTACTTC
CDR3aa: CAISEDEETQYF

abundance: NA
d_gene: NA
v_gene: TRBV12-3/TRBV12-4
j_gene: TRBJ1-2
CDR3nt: TGTGCCAGCAGTCCTATCGACAGAAACTATGGCTACACCTTC
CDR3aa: CASSPIDRNYGYTF

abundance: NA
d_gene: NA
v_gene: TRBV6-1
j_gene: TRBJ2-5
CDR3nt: TGTGCCAGCAGTGAAGCGCTTCTAGGTGTGCAAGAGACCCAGTACTTC
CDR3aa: CASSEALLGVQETQYF

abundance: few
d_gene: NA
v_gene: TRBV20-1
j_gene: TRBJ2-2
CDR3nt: TGCAGTGCTAGACGGGACACCAACACCGGGGAGCTGTTTTTT
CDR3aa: CSARRDTNTGELFF

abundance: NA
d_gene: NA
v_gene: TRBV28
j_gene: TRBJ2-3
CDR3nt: TGTGCCAGCAGTTTAGACCATAGGGGCACAGATACGCAGTATTTT
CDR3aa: CASSLDHRGTDTQYF

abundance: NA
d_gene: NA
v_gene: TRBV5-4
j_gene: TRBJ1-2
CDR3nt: TGTGCCAGCAGCTCTCAGGCAGGAGCTAACTATGGCTACACCTTC
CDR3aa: CASSSQAGANYGYTF